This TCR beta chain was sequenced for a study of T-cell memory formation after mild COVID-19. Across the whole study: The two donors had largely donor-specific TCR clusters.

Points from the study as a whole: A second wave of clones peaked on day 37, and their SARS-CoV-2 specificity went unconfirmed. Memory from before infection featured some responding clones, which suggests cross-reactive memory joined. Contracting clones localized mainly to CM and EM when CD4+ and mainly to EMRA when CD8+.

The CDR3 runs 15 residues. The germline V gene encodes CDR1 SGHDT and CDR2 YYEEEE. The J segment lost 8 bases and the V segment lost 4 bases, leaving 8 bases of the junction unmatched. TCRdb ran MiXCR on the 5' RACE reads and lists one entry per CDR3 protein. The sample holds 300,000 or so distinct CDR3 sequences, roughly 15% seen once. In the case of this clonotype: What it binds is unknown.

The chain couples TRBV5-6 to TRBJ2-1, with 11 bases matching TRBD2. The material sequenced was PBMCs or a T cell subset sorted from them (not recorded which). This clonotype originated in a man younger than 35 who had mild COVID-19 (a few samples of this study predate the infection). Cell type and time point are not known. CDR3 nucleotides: TGTGCCAGCAGCAATCTAGCGGGGGGCGGGGATGAGCAGTTCTTC. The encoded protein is CASSNLAGGGDEQFF.